This T cell receptor (beta chain) was obtained from a study of cytomegalovirus exposure and HLA in healthy donors. Germline V gene data show CDR1 as GTSNPN and CDR2 as SVGIG (reference sequence). The CDR3 loop spans 14 amino acids. V lost 4 bases and J 0 bases, leaving 11 bases between the germline ends. Sequencing used immunoSEQ multiplex PCR; TCRdb keeps in-frame clones, though not all of them. The sample lists about 79,000 clones, over 85% occurring once. This receptor was identified in a woman younger than 45 in good health and CMV-seronegative. Material for sequencing was PBMCs. The V call is TRBV30, the J call TRBJ2-3; possibly TRBD2 for D (6 bases). The CDR3 region has the DNA TGTGCCTGGATCGGAGGGCCTAGCACAGATACGCAGTATTTT. Protein sequence: CAWIGGPSTDTQYF.